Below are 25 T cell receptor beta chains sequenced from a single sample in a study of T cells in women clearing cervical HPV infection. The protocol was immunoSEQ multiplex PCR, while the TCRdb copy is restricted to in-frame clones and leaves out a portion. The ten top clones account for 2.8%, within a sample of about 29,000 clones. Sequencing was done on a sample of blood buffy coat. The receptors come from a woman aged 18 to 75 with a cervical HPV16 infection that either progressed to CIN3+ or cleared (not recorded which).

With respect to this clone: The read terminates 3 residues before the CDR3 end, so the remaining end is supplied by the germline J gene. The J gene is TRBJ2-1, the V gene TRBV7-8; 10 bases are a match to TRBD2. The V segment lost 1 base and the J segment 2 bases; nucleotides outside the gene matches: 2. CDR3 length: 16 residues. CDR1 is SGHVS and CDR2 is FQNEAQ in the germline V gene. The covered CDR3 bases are TGTGCCAGCAGCTTAGAGAGCGGGGGGGCCTACAATGAG. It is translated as CASSLESGGAYNE. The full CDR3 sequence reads CASSLESGGAYNEQFF.

CDR3 residues: CASSEGQGARNTEAFF. The DNA read from the CDR3 is TGCGCCAGCAGTGAGGGTCAGGGGGCTCGGAACACTGAA. The chain employs TRBV10-1 and TRBJ1-1, with 8 bases fitting TRBD1. With the read ending 3 residues before the CDR3 end, the germline J gene is used to fill in that end. The CDR3 consists of 16 residues. Trimming removed 2 bases from V and 1 base from J; junction bases left unmatched: 6. Germline V gives CDR1 WNHNN, CDR2 SYGVQD (reference sequence).

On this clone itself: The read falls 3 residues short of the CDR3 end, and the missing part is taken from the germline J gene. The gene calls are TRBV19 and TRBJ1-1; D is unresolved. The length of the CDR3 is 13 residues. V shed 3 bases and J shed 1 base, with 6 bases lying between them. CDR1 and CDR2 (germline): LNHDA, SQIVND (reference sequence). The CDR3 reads CASSISGNTEAFF. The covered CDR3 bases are TGTGCCAGTAGTATTTCAGGGAACACTGAA.

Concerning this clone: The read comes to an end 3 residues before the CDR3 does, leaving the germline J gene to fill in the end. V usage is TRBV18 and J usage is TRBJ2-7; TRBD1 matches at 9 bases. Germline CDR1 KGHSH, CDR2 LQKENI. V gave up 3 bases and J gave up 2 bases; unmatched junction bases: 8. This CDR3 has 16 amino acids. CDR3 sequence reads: CASSPQPGQGPYEQYF. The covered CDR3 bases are TGTGCCAGCTCACCGCAACCGGGACAGGGACCCTACGAG. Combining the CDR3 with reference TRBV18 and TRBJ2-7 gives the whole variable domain NAGVMQNPRHLVRRRGQEARLRCSPMKGHSHVYWYRQLPEEGLKFMVYLQKENIIDESGMPKERFSAEFPKEGPSILRIQQVVRGDSAAYFCASSPQPGQGPYEQYFGPGTRLTVT.

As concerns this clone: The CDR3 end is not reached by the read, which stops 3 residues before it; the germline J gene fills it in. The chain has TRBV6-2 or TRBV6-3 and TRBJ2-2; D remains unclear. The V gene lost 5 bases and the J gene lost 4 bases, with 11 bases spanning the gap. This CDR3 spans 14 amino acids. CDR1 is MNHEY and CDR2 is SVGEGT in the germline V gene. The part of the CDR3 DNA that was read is TGTGCCAGCAGTCTTAGTTCGGGCACCGGGGAG. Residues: CASSLSSGTGE. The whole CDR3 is CASSLSSGTGELFF.

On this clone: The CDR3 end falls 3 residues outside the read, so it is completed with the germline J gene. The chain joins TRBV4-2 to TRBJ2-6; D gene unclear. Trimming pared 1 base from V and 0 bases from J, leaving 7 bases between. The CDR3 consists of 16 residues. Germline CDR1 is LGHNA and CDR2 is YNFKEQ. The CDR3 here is CASSQVTHSGANVLTF. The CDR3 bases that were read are TGTGCCAGCAGCCAAGTAACACACTCTGGGGCCAACGTC.

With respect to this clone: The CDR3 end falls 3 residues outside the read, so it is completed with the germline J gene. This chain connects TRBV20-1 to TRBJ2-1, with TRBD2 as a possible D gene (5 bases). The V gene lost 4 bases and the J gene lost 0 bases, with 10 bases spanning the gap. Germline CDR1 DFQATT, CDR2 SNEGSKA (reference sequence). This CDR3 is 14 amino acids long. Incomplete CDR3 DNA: TGCAGTGCTAAGCGGTTCAGCTCCTACAATGAG. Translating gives CSAKRFSSYNE. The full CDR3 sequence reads CSAKRFSSYNEQFF.

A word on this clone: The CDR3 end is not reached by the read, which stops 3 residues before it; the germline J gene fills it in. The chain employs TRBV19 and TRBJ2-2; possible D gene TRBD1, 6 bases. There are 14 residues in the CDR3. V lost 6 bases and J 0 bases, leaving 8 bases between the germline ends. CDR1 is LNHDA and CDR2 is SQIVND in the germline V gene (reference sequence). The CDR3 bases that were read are TGTGCCAGTAGGCGACAGGCGAACACCGGGGAG. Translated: CASRRQANTGE. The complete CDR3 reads CASRRQANTGELFF.

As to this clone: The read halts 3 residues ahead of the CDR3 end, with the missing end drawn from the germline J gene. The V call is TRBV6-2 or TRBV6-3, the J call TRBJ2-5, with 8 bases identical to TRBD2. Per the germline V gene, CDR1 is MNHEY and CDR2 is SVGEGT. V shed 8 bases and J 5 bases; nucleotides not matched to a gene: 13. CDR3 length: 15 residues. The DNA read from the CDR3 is TGTGCCAGCCTCCTTCTACGGGGGGGCTCGGAGACC. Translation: CASLLLRGGSET. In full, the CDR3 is CASLLLRGGSETQYF.

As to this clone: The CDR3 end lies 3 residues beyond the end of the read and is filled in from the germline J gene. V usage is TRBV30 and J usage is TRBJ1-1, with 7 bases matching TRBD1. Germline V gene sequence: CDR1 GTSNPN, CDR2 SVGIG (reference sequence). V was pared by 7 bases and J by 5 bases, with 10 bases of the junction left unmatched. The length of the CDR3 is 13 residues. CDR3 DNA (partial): TGTGCCTCCGGAGGGGGCAGGAAGACTGAA. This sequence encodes CASGGGRKTE. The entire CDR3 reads CASGGGRKTEAFF.

The CDR3 region is CSAMGQGAHEQYF. The sequenced part of the CDR3 DNA is TGCAGTGCTATGGGACAGGGGGCCCACGAG. This chain uses TRBV20-1 with TRBJ2-7; TRBD1 agrees at 12 bases. The observed sequence ends 3 residues before the CDR3 terminus, with the missing tail filled in from the germline J gene. V dropped 4 bases and J dropped 5; count of bases not matched to a gene: 3. The CDR3 extends over 13 amino acids. Germline V gene lookup returns CDR1 DFQATT and CDR2 SNEGSKA (reference sequence).

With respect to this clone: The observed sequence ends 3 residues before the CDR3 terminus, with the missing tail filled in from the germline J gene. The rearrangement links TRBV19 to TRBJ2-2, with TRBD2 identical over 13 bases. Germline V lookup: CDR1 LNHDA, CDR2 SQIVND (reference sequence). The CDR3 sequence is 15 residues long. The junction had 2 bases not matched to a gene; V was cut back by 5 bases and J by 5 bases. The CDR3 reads CASSQTSGGTGELFF. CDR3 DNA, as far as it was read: TGTGCCAGTAGTCAGACTAGCGGGGGGACCGGGGAG.

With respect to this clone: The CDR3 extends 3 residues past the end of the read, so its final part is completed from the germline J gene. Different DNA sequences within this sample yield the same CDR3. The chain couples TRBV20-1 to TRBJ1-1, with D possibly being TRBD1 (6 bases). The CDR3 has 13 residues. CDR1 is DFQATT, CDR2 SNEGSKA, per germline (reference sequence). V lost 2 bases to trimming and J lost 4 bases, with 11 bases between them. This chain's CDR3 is CSARTGGLTEAFF. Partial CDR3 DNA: TGCAGTGCTAGAACGGGGGGGCTCACTGAA.

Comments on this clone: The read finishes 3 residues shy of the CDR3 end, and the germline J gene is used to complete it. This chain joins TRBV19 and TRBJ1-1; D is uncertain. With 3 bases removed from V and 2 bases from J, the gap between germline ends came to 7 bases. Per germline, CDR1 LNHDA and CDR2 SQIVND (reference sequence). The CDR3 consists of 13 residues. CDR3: CASSILFNTEAFF. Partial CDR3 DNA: TGTGCCAGTAGTATTCTCTTTAACACTGAA.

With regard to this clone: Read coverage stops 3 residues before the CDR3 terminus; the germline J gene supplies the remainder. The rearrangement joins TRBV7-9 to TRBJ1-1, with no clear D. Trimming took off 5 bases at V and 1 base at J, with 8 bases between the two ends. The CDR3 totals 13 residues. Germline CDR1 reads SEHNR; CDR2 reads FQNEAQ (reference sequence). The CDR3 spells CASSRVANTEAFF. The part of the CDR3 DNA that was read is TGTGCCAGCAGCCGGGTGGCGAACACTGAA. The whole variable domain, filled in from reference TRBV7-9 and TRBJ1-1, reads DTGVSQNPRHKITKRGQNVTFRCDPISEHNRLYWYRQTLGQGPEFLTYFQNEAQLEKSRLLSDRFSAERPKGSFSTLEIQRTEQGDSAMYLCASSRVANTEAFFGQGTRLTVV.

The CDR3: CAGGLAGGYQETQYF. The CDR3 DNA, read in part, is TGTGCCGGAGGACTAGCGGGAGGGTACCAAGAGACC. This sequence joins TRBV7-9 and TRBJ2-5, with 15 bases aligning to TRBD2. The read ends 3 residues shy of where the CDR3 ends; the end is completed using the germline J gene. Unmatched junction bases numbered 4, after V lost 11 bases and J lost 0 bases. Germline-derived CDR1 and CDR2 are SEHNR and FQNEAQ (reference sequence). The CDR3 consists of 15 residues.

The chain's CDR3 is CSASLTSGGSYEQYF. The part of the CDR3 DNA that was read is TGCAGTGCTAGCTTAACTAGCGGGGGCTCCTACGAG. This rearrangement joins TRBV20-1 to TRBJ2-7; 11 nucleotides line up with TRBD2. The missing CDR3 end, 3 residues past where the read stops, is filled in from the germline J gene. The germline V gene encodes CDR1 DFQATT and CDR2 SNEGSKA (reference sequence). J gave up 0 bases and V 3 bases, and 4 bases lay outside the gene matches. The CDR3 is made up of 15 amino acids.

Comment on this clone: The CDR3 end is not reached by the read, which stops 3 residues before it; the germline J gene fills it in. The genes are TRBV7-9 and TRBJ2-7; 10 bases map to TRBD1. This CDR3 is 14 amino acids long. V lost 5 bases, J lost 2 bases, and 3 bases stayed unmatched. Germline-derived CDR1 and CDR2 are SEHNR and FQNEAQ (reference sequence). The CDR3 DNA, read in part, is TGTGCCAGCAGCCCGACAGGGGGCGCCTACGAG. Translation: CASSPTGGAYE. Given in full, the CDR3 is CASSPTGGAYEQYF. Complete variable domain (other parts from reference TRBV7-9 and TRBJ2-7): DTGVSQNPRHKITKRGQNVTFRCDPISEHNRLYWYRQTLGQGPEFLTYFQNEAQLEKSRLLSDRFSAERPKGSFSTLEIQRTEQGDSAMYLCASSPTGGAYEQYFGPGTRLTVT.

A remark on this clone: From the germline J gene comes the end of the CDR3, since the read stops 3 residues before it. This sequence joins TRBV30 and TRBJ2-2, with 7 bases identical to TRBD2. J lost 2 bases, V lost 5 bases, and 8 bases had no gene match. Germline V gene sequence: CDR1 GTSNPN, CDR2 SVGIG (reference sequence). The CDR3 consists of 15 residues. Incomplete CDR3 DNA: TGTGCCTGGGAGATGCGGGGGATAAACACCGGGGAG. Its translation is CAWEMRGINTGE. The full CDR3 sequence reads CAWEMRGINTGELFF.

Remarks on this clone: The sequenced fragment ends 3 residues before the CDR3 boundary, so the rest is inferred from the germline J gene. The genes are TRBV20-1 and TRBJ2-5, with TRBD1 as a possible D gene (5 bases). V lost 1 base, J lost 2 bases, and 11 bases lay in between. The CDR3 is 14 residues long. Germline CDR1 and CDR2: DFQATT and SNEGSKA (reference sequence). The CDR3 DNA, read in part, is TGCAGTGCTAGAGGTGGGGCAGTACAAGAGACC. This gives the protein CSARGGAVQET. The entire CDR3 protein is CSARGGAVQETQYF.

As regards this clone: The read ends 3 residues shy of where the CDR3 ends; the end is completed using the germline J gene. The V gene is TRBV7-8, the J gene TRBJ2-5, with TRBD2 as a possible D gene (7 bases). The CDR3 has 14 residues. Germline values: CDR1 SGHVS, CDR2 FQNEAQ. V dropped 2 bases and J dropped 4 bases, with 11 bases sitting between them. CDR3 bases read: TGTGCCAGCAGCTTAAAGGGGGGGGGAGAGACC. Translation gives CASSLKGGGET. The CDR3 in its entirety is CASSLKGGGETQYF.

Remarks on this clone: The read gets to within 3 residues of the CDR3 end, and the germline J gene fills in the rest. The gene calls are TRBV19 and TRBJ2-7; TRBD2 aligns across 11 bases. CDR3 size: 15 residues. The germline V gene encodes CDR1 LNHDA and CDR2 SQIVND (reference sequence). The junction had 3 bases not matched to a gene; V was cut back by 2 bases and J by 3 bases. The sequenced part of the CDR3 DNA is TGTGCCAGTAGTATAACTAGCGGGGGCAACTACGAG. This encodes CASSITSGGNYE. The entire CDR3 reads CASSITSGGNYEQYF. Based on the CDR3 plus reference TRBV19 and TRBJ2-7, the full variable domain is DGGITQSPKYLFRKEGQNVTLSCEQNLNHDAMYWYRQDPGQGLRLIYYSQIVNDFQKGDIAEGYSVSREKKESFPLTVTSAQKNPTAFYLCASSITSGGNYEQYFGPGTRLTVT.

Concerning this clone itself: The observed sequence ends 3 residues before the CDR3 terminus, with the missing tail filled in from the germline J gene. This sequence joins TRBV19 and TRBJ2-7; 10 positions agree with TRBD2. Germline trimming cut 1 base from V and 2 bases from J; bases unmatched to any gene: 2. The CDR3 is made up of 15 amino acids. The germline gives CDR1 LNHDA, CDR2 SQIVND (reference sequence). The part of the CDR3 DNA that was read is TGTGCCAGTAGTATAGGAAGCGGGGGGGCCTACGAG. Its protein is CASSIGSGGAYE. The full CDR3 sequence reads CASSIGSGGAYEQYF.

This CDR3 reads CASSIIGQQETQYF. The sequenced CDR3 bases are TGCGCCAGCAGTATTATAGGACAGCAAGAGACC. The V and J genes are TRBV5-1 and TRBJ2-5; D may be TRBD1 (6 bases). The read halts 3 residues ahead of the CDR3 end, with the missing end drawn from the germline J gene. Trimming shortened V by 5 bases and J by 2 bases, and 13 bases separated the two germline ends. Germline-derived CDR1 and CDR2 are SGHRS and YFSETQ. The CDR3 consists of 14 residues. The variable domain in full, with the rest retrieved from reference TRBV5-1 and TRBJ2-5, is KAGVTQTPRYLIKTRGQQVTLSCSPISGHRSVSWYQQTPGQGLQFLFEYFSETQRNKGNFPGRFSGRQFSNSRSEMNVSTLELGDSALYLCASSIIGQQETQYFGPGTRLLVL.

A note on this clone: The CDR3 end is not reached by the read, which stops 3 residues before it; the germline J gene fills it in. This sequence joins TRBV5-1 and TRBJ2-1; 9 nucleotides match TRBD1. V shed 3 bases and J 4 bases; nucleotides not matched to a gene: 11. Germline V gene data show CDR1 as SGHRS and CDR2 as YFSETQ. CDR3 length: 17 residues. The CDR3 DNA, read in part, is TGCGCCAGCAGCTGGGCTCCGGGACAGGGAAGGTACAATGAG. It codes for CASSWAPGQGRYNE. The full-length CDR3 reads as CASSWAPGQGRYNEQFF.